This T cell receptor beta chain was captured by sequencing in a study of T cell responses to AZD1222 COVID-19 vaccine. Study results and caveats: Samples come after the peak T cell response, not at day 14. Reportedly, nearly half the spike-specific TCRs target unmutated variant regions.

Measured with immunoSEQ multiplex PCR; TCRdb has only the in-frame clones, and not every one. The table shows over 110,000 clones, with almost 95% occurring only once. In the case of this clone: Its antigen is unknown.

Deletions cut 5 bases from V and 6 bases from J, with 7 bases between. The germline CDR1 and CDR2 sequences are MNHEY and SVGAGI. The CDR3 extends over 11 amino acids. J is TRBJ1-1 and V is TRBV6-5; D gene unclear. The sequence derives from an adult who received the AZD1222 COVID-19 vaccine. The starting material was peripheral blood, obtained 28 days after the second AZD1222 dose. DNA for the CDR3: TGTGCCAGCAGTAAGTACGCTGAAGCTTTCTTT. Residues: CASSKYAEAFF.